This T cell receptor beta chain appears in the sequencing data of a study of T cell responses to AZD1222 COVID-19 vaccine. General study points: Spike regions recognized by vaccine-associated CD4 TCRs spanned the protein, led by 160-218 and 743-854. Rises in breadth and depth of Spike-specific TCRs came after two AZD1222 doses. Mostly white British, mostly female donors; authors suggested clonal diversity may be underestimated.

This clone was recorded once. Its antigen is undetermined. The assay was immunoSEQ multiplex PCR, and TCRdb's table has in-frame clones only and misses some. This table holds some 130,000 clones, about 90% found once. The sequencing used peripheral blood, collected on day 0 of AZD1222 vaccination. This clonotype was sampled from an adult in good health.

CDR3 coding DNA: TGTGCCAGCAGCTTGCAGGGTGGAGTGGGGAATCAGCCCCAGCATTTT. Translated, it gives CASSLQGGVGNQPQHF. The chain recombines TRBV5-6 with TRBJ1-5; possibly TRBD1 for D (5 bases). This CDR3 spans 16 amino acids. Germline CDR1 SGHDT, CDR2 YYEEEE. V was pared by 1 base and J by 4 bases, with 15 bases between.